The 27 T cell receptor beta chains given below trace back to one sample, sequenced in a study of T-cell reconstitution after alpha-beta-depleted transplantation in children (dated by TCRdb to the mid-2010s). The treatment or condition label, as the study defines it: allogeneic hematopoietic cell transplantation with graft depleted of TCRalphabeta T cells and CD19 B cells. The protocol used for the library was PCR. The data were produced on an Illumina HiSeq 2500. TCR library preparation used molecular barcoding, with unique molecular identifiers applied to normalize quantification of the TCRbeta repertoire. TCRdb reworked the public reads: Q25 trimming with fastp, MiXCR clone assembly, productive beta chains retained. Rows are combined by CDR3 protein, so each entry shows the most common genes and DNA. The sample contains about 78,000 distinct CDR3 sequences, 13% to 15% of them found a single time. The ten largest clones capture 25% to 30% of the sample.

The sequencing used PBMCs, mostly from graft donor cells, collected 180 days after TCRalphabeta/CD19-depleted stem cell transplant. The receptors come from a male patient aged 2 to 10 who had a stem cell transplant for acute lymphoblastic leukemia, so the T cells may come from the graft donor.

This clonotype was detected only a few times. The chain employs TRBV7-2 and TRBJ1-4, with TRBD1 identical over 7 bases. V was pared by 1 base and J by 4 bases, with 3 bases of the junction left unmatched. CDR3 length: 15 residues. The germline CDR1 and CDR2 sequences are SGHTA and FQGNSA. CDR3 in amino acids: CASSLGGQFNEKLFF. The CDR3 bases are TGTGCCAGCAGCTTAGGGGGACAGTTTAATGAAAAACTGTTTTTT.

This clonotype was seen ten or more times. This chain connects TRBV20-1 to TRBJ1-2; 8 bases align to TRBD1. The germline V gene has CDR1 DFQATT and CDR2 SNEGSKA (reference sequence). After removal of 2 bases from V and 4 bases from J, the junction contained 12 bases not matched to a gene. The CDR3 totals 16 residues. CDR3 loop: CSARTPGDRPLYGYTF. In nucleotides, the CDR3 is TGCAGTGCTAGAACACCGGGGGACAGGCCCCTCTATGGCTACACCTTC.

This clonotype has ten or more counts. The chain joins TRBV7-2 to TRBJ2-7; D remains ambiguous. The germline V and J ends were trimmed by 0 bases and 2 bases, with 5 bases remaining between them. CDR3 size: 13 residues. The germline V gene has CDR1 SGHTA and CDR2 FQGNSA. The CDR3 here is CASSLASTYEQYF. CDR3 DNA sequence: TGTGCCAGCAGCTTAGCCTCGACCTACGAGCAGTACTTC. The full variable domain, rest sourced from reference TRBV7-2 and TRBJ2-7, is GAGVSQSPSNKVTEKGKDVELRCDPISGHTALYWYRQSLGQGLEFLIYFQGNSAPDKSGLPSDRFSAERTGGSVSTLTIQRTQQEDSAVYLCASSLASTYEQYFGPGTRLTVT.

The V call is TRBV10-3, the J call TRBJ2-1; the match to TRBD2 covers 9 bases. The CDR3 is 18 residues long. Germline values: CDR1 ENHRY, CDR2 SYGVKD. V lost 3 bases to trimming and J lost 1 base; unmatched junction nucleotides: 10. The CDR3 here is CAISETLSGSRSYNEQFF. CDR3 nucleotide sequence: TGTGCCATCAGTGAAACCCTTAGCGGGAGCCGATCCTACAATGAGCAGTTCTTC.

The sample holds a few counts of this clonotype. The V call is TRBV3-1, the J call TRBJ2-1; a weak D match, TRBD2 (5 bases). The CDR3 covers 13 residues. V shed 4 bases and J shed 5 bases, with 9 bases lying between them. Germline V lookup: CDR1 LGHDT, CDR2 YNNKEL (reference sequence). The CDR3 nucleotides are TGTGCCAGCAGCCCCCGGAGGCACAATGAGCAGTTCTTC. The encoded protein is CASSPRRHNEQFF.

A few counts support this clonotype. V gene TRBV5-1 combines with J gene TRBJ1-1; perhaps TRBD1 as D (5 bases). CDR3 length: 16 residues. The germline V and J ends were trimmed by 3 bases and 4 bases, with 19 bases remaining between them. From germline, CDR1 is SGHRS and CDR2 YFSETQ. CDR3 sequence: CASSSRGGVRSTEAFF. For the CDR3, the DNA is TGCGCCAGCAGCTCCCGGGGGGGAGTCAGGTCCACTGAAGCTTTCTTT.

This clonotype has only a few counts. The rearrangement links TRBV20-1 to TRBJ2-3; 7 bases fit TRBD2. The CDR3 consists of 12 residues. V was clipped by 6 bases and J by 6 bases; unmatched bases: 6. Germline V gene data show CDR1 as DFQATT and CDR2 as SNEGSKA (reference sequence). CDR3 coding DNA: TGCAGTGCCCCCCCCGGGAGGGATACGCAGTATTTT. Protein product: CSAPPGRDTQYF.

The rearrangement uses TRBV18 and TRBJ2-1, with a possible D match to TRBD1 (5 bases). The V and J ends lost 2 bases and 9 bases respectively, with 14 bases between them. Germline CDR1 and CDR2: KGHSH and LQKENI. This CDR3 is built from 14 residues. The CDR3 nucleotides read TGTGCCAGCTCACCAAGGGGCAGGCCCTTTGAGCAGTTCTTC. Encoded protein: CASSPRGRPFEQFF.

The rearrangement uses TRBV20-1 and TRBJ1-2; 8 bases match TRBD1. V dropped 2 bases and J dropped 3; count of bases not matched to a gene: 5. Germline CDR1 and CDR2: DFQATT and SNEGSKA (reference sequence). This CDR3 has 14 residues. CDR3 nucleotides: TGCAGTGCTAGAAGGACAGGGACCTACTATGGCTACACCTTC. Translation gives CSARRTGTYYGYTF.

This clonotype was found a few times. The CDR3 here is CASSLDGGPGSPLHF. The CDR3 region has the DNA TGCGCCAGCAGCTTGGATGGGGGGCCCGGGTCACCCCTCCACTTT. The J gene is TRBJ1-6, the V gene TRBV5-1; D is perhaps TRBD1 (6 bases). The CDR3 runs 15 residues. Trimming took 0 bases from V and 10 from J, leaving 14 bases between them. Germline V gives CDR1 SGHRS, CDR2 YFSETQ.

This sequence joins TRBV28 and TRBJ1-6; 9 positions match TRBD1. V trimming: 11 bases; J trimming: 11 bases; junction bases outside the gene matches: 7. This CDR3 comprises 12 residues. Germline assignment: CDR1 MDHEN and CDR2 SYDVKM. The CDR3 here is CAGPGQGAPLHF. The CDR3 DNA reads as TGTGCCGGCCCGGGACAGGGTGCACCCCTCCACTTT.

The CDR3 here is CAASDYTDRARETQYF. CDR3 sequence (DNA): TGTGCGGCCAGTGACTATACCGACAGGGCCCGGGAGACCCAGTACTTC. The chain links TRBV6-4 to TRBJ2-5, with TRBD1 identical over 7 bases. This CDR3 comprises 16 residues. Looked up from germline, CDR1 is MRHNA and CDR2 is SNTAGT.

The chain couples TRBV7-2 to TRBJ2-5, with D unclear. The CDR3 runs to 16 residues. The V gene's germline CDR1 is SGHTA and CDR2 FQGNSA. V was shortened by 1 base and J by 4 bases, with 16 bases between the two germline ends. The CDR3 spells CASSLVTRAHPETQYF. The CDR3 coding sequence is TGTGCCAGCAGCTTAGTAACCCGGGCTCACCCAGAGACCCAGTACTTC.

This chain connects TRBV4-2 to TRBJ2-2; 13 nucleotides agree with TRBD2. The CDR3 is 17 amino acids. Germline lookup yields CDR1 LGHNA and CDR2 YNFKEQ. V shed 0 bases and J 4 bases; nucleotides not matched to a gene: 2. CDR3 loop: CASSQEGLAGFTGELFF. The CDR3 nucleotides read TGTGCCAGCAGCCAAGAGGGACTAGCGGGGTTCACCGGGGAGCTGTTTTTT.

For this clonotype: A clone one base away is much larger, so this may be a read error. Here the CDR3 reads CAIKTNSEAFF. The CDR3 region has the DNA TGTGCCATCAAAACTAACTCTGAAGCTTTCTTT. The chain recombines TRBV10-3 with TRBJ1-1; D gene unclear. CDR3 length: 11 amino acids. The germline V gene has CDR1 ENHRY and CDR2 SYGVKD. Trimming stripped 7 bases from V and 6 bases from J, with 9 bases between.

The chain couples TRBV28 to TRBJ1-1; a possible D gene is TRBD1 (5 bases). Germline lookup yields CDR1 MDHEN and CDR2 SYDVKM. This CDR3 has 12 amino acids. Trimming took 6 bases from V and 1 from J, leaving 6 bases between them. The CDR3 protein is CASRTANTEAFF. The CDR3 bases are TGTGCCAGCAGGACAGCGAACACTGAAGCTTTCTTT.

In its sample, this clonotype was seen a few times. The chain uses TRBV12-3 or TRBV12-4 and TRBJ2-1, with D possibly TRBD2 on 6 matching bases. The length of the CDR3 is 17 residues. V lost 5 bases and J lost 2, with 19 bases in between. The CDR3 here is CASSRSLVGGAYNEQFF. The CDR3 DNA sequence: TGTGCCAGCAGTCGATCGTTGGTGGGAGGAGCCTACAATGAGCAGTTCTTC.

The sample holds a few counts of this clonotype. This rearrangement joins TRBV24-1 to TRBJ1-2, with 10 bases matching TRBD1. Unmatched junction bases numbered 11, after V lost 5 bases and J lost 6 bases. The CDR3 is 16 amino acids. Germline V CDR1 and CDR2: KGHDR, SFDVKD. The CDR3 coding sequence is TGTGCCACCAGTGGGGGACTGGGACAGGGGTACGATGGCTACACCTTC. This encodes CATSGGLGQGYDGYTF.

This clonotype was seen many times. The rearrangement joins TRBV6-2 or TRBV6-3 to TRBJ1-2, with a weak D call TRBD1 (5 bases). V dropped 6 bases and J dropped 2 bases, with 16 bases sitting between them. The CDR3 is 15 residues long. Germline CDR1 reads MNHEY; CDR2 reads SVGEGT. CDR3 sequence reads: CASSLLPGLNYGYTF. The CDR3 nucleotides are TGTGCCAGCAGCTTACTCCCAGGGTTGAACTATGGCTACACCTTC.

This clonotype was detected a few times. V usage is TRBV7-9 and J usage is TRBJ2-1; the D gene is possibly TRBD1 (5 bases). The CDR3 runs 16 residues. The germline gives CDR1 SEHNR, CDR2 FQNEAQ (reference sequence). The V and J ends lost 5 bases and 4 bases respectively, with 18 bases between them. CDR3 DNA sequence: TGTGCCAGCAGCCCCCCCGGCAGGGAAGTGTACAATGAGCAGTTCTTC. Translating it yields CASSPPGREVYNEQFF. Full variable domain (rest looked up from reference TRBV7-9 and TRBJ2-1): DTGVSQNPRHKITKRGQNVTFRCDPISEHNRLYWYRQTLGQGPEFLTYFQNEAQLEKSRLLSDRFSAERPKGSFSTLEIQRTEQGDSAMYLCASSPPGREVYNEQFFGPGTRLTVL.

This clonotype showed up many times. This chain connects TRBV29-1 to TRBJ2-5; maybe TRBD1 (5 bases). Germline CDR1 is SQVTM and CDR2 is ANQGSEA. The CDR3 consists of 12 residues. Trimming shortened V by 4 bases and J by 1 base, and 7 bases separated the two germline ends. In DNA form, the CDR3 reads TGCAGCGTTGCGCAGGGCCAAGAGACCCAGTACTTC. Its protein product is CSVAQGQETQYF.

The rearrangement joins TRBV20-1 to TRBJ1-5; 10 bases are shared with TRBD1. The CDR3 contains 15 residues. Trimming took 0 bases from V and 2 from J; bases not matched to a gene: 1. Germline loops: CDR1 DFQATT, CDR2 SNEGSKA (reference sequence). CDR3 loop: CSAREGTGGNQPQHF. The DNA of the CDR3 is TGCAGTGCTAGAGAGGGGACAGGGGGCAATCAGCCCCAGCATTTT.

In this sample, this clonotype turned up a few times. The J gene is TRBJ1-5, the V gene TRBV6-2 or TRBV6-3; a weak D match, TRBD1 (6 bases). Per germline, CDR1 MNHEY and CDR2 SVGEGT. V lost 1 base and J lost 7, with 8 bases in between. This CDR3 comprises 13 residues. The CDR3 reads CASSYYREQPQHF. The CDR3 nucleotides read TGTGCCAGCAGTTACTACAGGGAACAGCCCCAGCATTTT.

This clonotype occurred many times. A junction boundary mismatches the germline segment, possibly from a read error. V and J are TRBV7-7 and TRBJ1-4; D is possibly TRBD1 (6 bases). The V gene's germline CDR1 is SSHAT and CDR2 FNYEAQ (reference sequence). CDR3 length: 14 residues. The CDR3 DNA is TGTGCTAGCAGCCCTCAGCCTCAGGGGGAAAAACTGTTTTTT. Its protein is CASSPQPQGEKLFF.

In this sample, this clonotype turned up a few times. The V call is TRBV20-1, the J call TRBJ2-3; 10 bases line up with TRBD2. Germline trimming cut 2 bases from V and 4 bases from J; bases unmatched to any gene: 12. This CDR3 is 17 amino acids long. Germline lookup yields CDR1 DFQATT and CDR2 SNEGSKA (reference sequence). CDR3 coding DNA: TGCAGTGCTAGACCCTTAGCGGGGGGCTCGGGCTCAGATACGCAGTATTTT. Protein product: CSARPLAGGSGSDTQYF.

This clonotype was found many times. The chain recombines TRBV20-1 with TRBJ2-7; 14 bases are a match to TRBD2. CDR1 and CDR2 from the germline V gene are DFQATT and SNEGSKA (reference sequence). Germline trimming cut 2 bases from V and 6 bases from J; bases unmatched to any gene: 6. The CDR3 loop spans 15 amino acids. CDR3 bases: TGCAGTGCTAGAAAGGGACTAGCGGGAGTCTCCGAGCAGTACTTC. Protein: CSARKGLAGVSEQYF.

The chain has TRBV28 and TRBJ2-7; D is possibly TRBD2 (5 bases). Deletions cut 5 bases from V and 4 bases from J, with 15 bases between. This CDR3 region has 14 residues. Germline CDR1 is MDHEN and CDR2 is SYDVKM. The CDR3 region is CASSHGVPEYEQYF. The CDR3, as DNA: TGTGCCAGCAGTCACGGGGTGCCTGAGTACGAGCAGTACTTC.